These 32 T cell receptor beta chains originate from one sample sequenced in a study of T-cell memory formation after mild COVID-19. TCRdb passed the 5' RACE reads through MiXCR, listing each CDR3 protein once. The table records about 390,000 distinct CDR3 sequences, under 25% of them present only once. Source material: PBMCs or a T cell subset sorted from them (not recorded which). These receptors were obtained from an adult woman who had mild COVID-19 (a few samples of this study predate the infection). Cell type and time point are not known.

This chain uses TRBV4-1 with TRBJ1-2, with 8 nucleotides matching TRBD1. The CDR3 loop spans 15 amino acids. V shed 4 bases and J 6 bases; nucleotides not matched to a gene: 10. CDR1 is MGHRA, CDR2 YSYEKL, per germline. For the CDR3, the DNA is TGCGCCAGCAGCCTACAGACAGGGGTCGAAAATGGCTACACCTTC. Its translation is CASSLQTGVENGYTF.

This clonotype was detected a few times. The V and J genes are TRBV2 and TRBJ1-5; D not certain. V was cut by 5 bases and J by 1 base, with 9 bases left in between. This CDR3 has 14 residues. Germline-derived CDR1 and CDR2 are SNHLY and FYNNEI. DNA of the CDR3: TGTGCCAGCAGTTTTTCGCGGAGCAATCAGCCCCAGCATTTT. This gives the protein CASSFSRSNQPQHF.

This chain connects TRBV5-5 to TRBJ2-3, with 8 positions matching TRBD1. Per germline, CDR1 SGHKS and CDR2 YYEKEE (reference sequence). This CDR3 is built from 18 residues. Trimming cost V 0 bases and J 2 bases; bases outside gene matches: 11. CDR3 loop: CASSLDPSGGVLTDTQYF. CDR3 nucleotides: TGTGCCAGCAGCTTGGATCCCTCAGGGGGCGTCCTCACAGATACGCAGTATTTT. Full variable domain (rest looked up from reference TRBV5-5 and TRBJ2-3): DAGVTQSPTHLIKTRGQQVTLRCSPISGHKSVSWYQQVLGQGPQFIFQYYEKEERGRGNFPDRFSARQFPNYSSELNVNALLLGDSALYLCASSLDPSGGVLTDTQYFGPGTRLTVL.

This clonotype has a handful of counts. The chain links TRBV6-2 or TRBV6-3 to TRBJ1-2; TRBD1 agrees at 9 bases. Germline V gives CDR1 MNHEY, CDR2 SVGEGT. The CDR3 has 14 amino acids. J gave up 4 bases and V 3 bases, and 3 bases lay outside the gene matches. As DNA, the CDR3 is TGTGCCAGCAGTTATATGACAGGGGGCTATGGCTACACCTTC. Amino acids: CASSYMTGGYGYTF.

This clonotype was picked up a small number of times. This chain uses TRBV4-1 with TRBJ2-7, with D maybe TRBD1 (5 bases). The germline V gene has CDR1 MGHRA and CDR2 YSYEKL. Deletions cut 0 bases from V and 1 base from J, with 10 bases between. This CDR3 contains 15 residues. For the CDR3, the DNA is TGCGCCAGCAGCCAAGAAGCAGGGCTATCCTACGAGCAGTACTTC. Translated: CASSQEAGLSYEQYF.

This clonotype occurred a few times. The J gene is TRBJ2-1, the V gene TRBV19; 7 bases are shared with TRBD1. Trimming took 6 bases from V and 8 from J; bases not matched to a gene: 4. The CDR3 is 12 residues long. Germline V gives CDR1 LNHDA, CDR2 SQIVND (reference sequence). This CDR3 is CASSNRGDEQFF. DNA of the CDR3: TGTGCCAGTAGCAACAGGGGCGATGAGCAGTTCTTC.

This chain joins TRBV7-9 and TRBJ1-4; TRBD1 aligns across 8 bases. Germline trimming cut 6 bases from V and 7 bases from J; bases unmatched to any gene: 10. The CDR3 length is 15 residues. The germline V gene encodes CDR1 SEHNR and CDR2 FQNEAQ (reference sequence). This CDR3 is CASRGGQGRSEKLFF. The CDR3 nucleotides read TGTGCCAGCAGGGGAGGACAGGGAAGAAGTGAAAAACTGTTTTTT. Using reference TRBV7-9 and TRBJ1-4 for the parts outside the CDR3, the full variable domain is DTGVSQNPRHKITKRGQNVTFRCDPISEHNRLYWYRQTLGQGPEFLTYFQNEAQLEKSRLLSDRFSAERPKGSFSTLEIQRTEQGDSAMYLCASRGGQGRSEKLFFGSGTQLSVL.

This chain joins TRBV27 and TRBJ2-7; the match to TRBD1 covers 8 bases. The length of the CDR3 is 16 residues. J lost 0 bases, V lost 0 bases, and 4 bases had no gene match. CDR1 is MNHEY and CDR2 is SMNVEV in the germline V gene (reference sequence). The CDR3 reads CASSLSRTGTSYEQYF. As DNA, the CDR3 is TGTGCCAGCAGTTTATCGAGGACAGGGACCTCCTACGAGCAGTACTTC.

This clonotype was counted between two and nine times. V usage is TRBV3-1 and J usage is TRBJ2-7, with D hard to call. The germline gives CDR1 LGHDT, CDR2 YNNKEL (reference sequence). V was trimmed by 4 bases and J by 7 bases, leaving 14 bases between them. This CDR3 is 13 amino acids long. CDR3 nucleotides: TGTGCCAGCAGCCCGCCAGGCTCCCGGGAGCAGTACTTC. Its translation: CASSPPGSREQYF.

This clonotype showed up just a few times. This chain links TRBV7-8 with TRBJ2-6; possibly TRBD1 for D (6 bases). V was pared by 5 bases and J by 0 bases, with 20 bases between. This CDR3 has 19 residues. Germline CDR1 is SGHVS and CDR2 is FQNEAQ. CDR3 nucleotide sequence: TGTGCCAGCAGCCCTGGACAGCAAATGGGGTTCTCTGGGGCCAACGTCCTGACTTTC. Its protein product is CASSPGQQMGFSGANVLTF.

The V and J genes are TRBV10-3 and TRBJ2-4; 7 nucleotides align to TRBD1. Germline assignment: CDR1 ENHRY and CDR2 SYGVKD. The CDR3 length is 13 residues. V lost 4 bases, J lost 5 bases, and 2 bases stayed unmatched. CDR3: CAISGQGENIQYF. The CDR3 bases are TGTGCCATCAGTGGGCAGGGGGAAAACATTCAGTACTTC.

This clonotype was counted a few times. The J gene is TRBJ2-7, the V gene TRBV6-5; TRBD1 matches at 8 bases. The CDR3 loop spans 16 amino acids. The V gene end was trimmed by 0 bases and the J gene end by 1 base; junction bases not matched to a gene: 5. Germline CDR1 is MNHEY and CDR2 is SVGAGI. The CDR3 loop reads CASSYSETGGSYEQYF. CDR3 in DNA: TGTGCCAGCAGTTACTCTGAAACAGGGGGGTCCTACGAGCAGTACTTC.

This clonotype was seen ten or more times. The chain combines TRBV11-2 with TRBJ2-5, with D possibly matching TRBD2 (6 bases). Trimming removed 7 bases from V and 5 bases from J, with 8 bases in between. This CDR3 contains 11 residues. Germline V CDR1 and CDR2: SGHAT, FQNNGV. This CDR3 reads CASKGRETQYF. The CDR3, as DNA: TGTGCCAGCAAGGGGAGGGAGACCCAGTACTTC.

This clonotype was found a few times. CDR3 protein: CASSVPTAPGELFF. The CDR3 nucleotides are TGTGCCAGCAGCGTTCCGACAGCCCCCGGGGAGCTGTTTTTT. This chain uses TRBV9 with TRBJ2-2; D is possibly TRBD1 (5 bases). The CDR3 totals 14 residues. Trimming shortened V by 2 bases and J by 6 bases, and 11 bases separated the two germline ends. Looked up from germline, CDR1 is SGDLS and CDR2 is YYNGEE.

This chain uses TRBV5-1 with TRBJ2-3; 15 bases are shared with TRBD2. This CDR3 is 17 amino acids long. The trim removed 3 bases at V and 2 bases at J, leaving 4 bases unmatched. Germline lookup yields CDR1 SGHRS and CDR2 YFSETQ. The DNA of the CDR3 is TGCGCCAGCAGCTCCGGACTAGCGGGGGGGATCACAGATACGCAGTATTTT. Translating gives CASSSGLAGGITDTQYF.

This rearrangement joins TRBV19 to TRBJ2-7; TRBD1 matches at 7 bases. Germline V gene lookup returns CDR1 LNHDA and CDR2 SQIVND (reference sequence). The V segment lost 3 bases and the J segment 1 base; nucleotides outside the gene matches: 9. CDR3 size: 16 residues. The CDR3 coding sequence is TGTGCCAGTAGTATTGTCGGGACAGCAGATTCCTACGAGCAGTACTTC. It is translated as CASSIVGTADSYEQYF. Variable domain in full (rest from reference TRBV19 and TRBJ2-7): DGGITQSPKYLFRKEGQNVTLSCEQNLNHDAMYWYRQDPGQGLRLIYYSQIVNDFQKGDIAEGYSVSREKKESFPLTVTSAQKNPTAFYLCASSIVGTADSYEQYFGPGTRLTVT.

This clonotype has more than one count but fewer than ten. This chain joins TRBV4-2 and TRBJ2-7; 16 bases fit TRBD2. Germline CDR1 is LGHNA and CDR2 is YNFKEQ. J gave up 5 bases and V 4 bases, and 5 bases lay outside the gene matches. CDR3 length: 16 residues. The CDR3 DNA reads TGTGCCAGCAGCCTGGGGACTAGCGGGAGGGTCCACGAGCAGTACTTC. This encodes CASSLGTSGRVHEQYF.

In its sample, this clonotype was seen a few times. The rearrangement joins TRBV28 to TRBJ2-7, with D maybe TRBD2 (5 bases). The CDR3 consists of 14 residues. V lost 4 bases and J 2 bases, leaving 12 bases between the germline ends. Germline V gene sequence: CDR1 MDHEN, CDR2 SYDVKM. This CDR3 is CASSWAGGTYEQYF. The CDR3 nucleotides read TGTGCCAGCAGTTGGGCGGGCGGAACCTACGAGCAGTACTTC.

This clonotype was seen repeatedly, ten times or more. J is TRBJ2-5 and V is TRBV9, with TRBD1 matching over 8 bases. This CDR3 has 15 amino acids. The germline CDR1 and CDR2 sequences are SGDLS and YYNGEE. V was pared by 5 bases and J by 1 base, with 7 bases of the junction left unmatched. The CDR3 spells CASSLGQGLQETQYF. As DNA, the CDR3 is TGTGCCAGCAGTTTAGGACAGGGCCTCCAAGAGACCCAGTACTTC. Looking up the rest from reference TRBV9 and TRBJ2-5 gives the full variable domain: DSGVTQTPKHLITATGQRVTLRCSPRSGDLSVYWYQQSLDQGLQFLIQYYNGEERAKGNILERFSAQQFPDLHSELNLSSLELGDSALYFCASSLGQGLQETQYFGPGTRLLVL.

Comments on this clonotype: Sequence at one end of the junction differs from germline and may be a read error. The chain carries TRBV7-7 and TRBJ2-5; D call uncertain. The CDR3 consists of 15 residues. Germline CDR1 is SSHAT and CDR2 is FNYEAQ (reference sequence). CDR3 loop: CASSSVGLLGETQYF. Here the CDR3 DNA reads TGTGCTAGCAGCTCCGTCGGGCTACTCGGCGAGACCCAGTACTTC. The variable domain in full, with the rest retrieved from reference TRBV7-7 and TRBJ2-5, is GAGVSQSPRYKVTKRGQDVTLRCDPISSHATLYWYQQALGQGPEFLTYFNYEAQPDKSGLPSDRFSAERPEGSISTLTIQRTEQRDSAMYRCASSSVGLLGETQYFGPGTRLLVL.

The sample holds a few counts of this clonotype. The J gene is TRBJ2-7, the V gene TRBV7-8; 10 bases fit TRBD2. Germline trimming cut 1 base from V and 2 bases from J; bases unmatched to any gene: 14. CDR1 and CDR2 from the germline V gene are SGHVS and FQNEAQ. This CDR3 has 19 residues. CDR3 bases: TGTGCCAGCAGCTTAGGGCGGCTAGTACTAGCGGGAATAACCTACGAGCAGTACTTC. The encoded protein is CASSLGRLVLAGITYEQYF.

There are many counts of this clonotype. The genes are TRBV7-9 and TRBJ2-4; D remains ambiguous. Germline V gene sequence: CDR1 SEHNR, CDR2 FQNEAQ (reference sequence). Trimming removed 2 bases from V and 0 bases from J, with 8 bases in between. The CDR3 runs to 15 residues. CDR3 protein: CASSLSSLAKNIQYF. The CDR3 nucleotides are TGTGCCAGCAGCTTATCGTCTCTAGCCAAAAACATTCAGTACTTC.

This rearrangement joins TRBV5-1 to TRBJ2-1; perhaps TRBD2 as D (6 bases). V lost 0 bases, J lost 4 bases, and 14 bases lay in between. Germline CDR1 SGHRS, CDR2 YFSETQ. CDR3 length: 16 amino acids. CDR3 nucleotide sequence: TGCGCCAGCAGCTTGGAAGGAGGGGTCCTTTACAATGAGCAGTTCTTC. Amino acid sequence: CASSLEGGVLYNEQFF.

Turning to this clonotype: In this CDR3 the conserved last residue, phenylalanine or tryptophan, is missing, so a read error is likely. The gene calls are TRBV5-1 and TRBJ2-1; 8 bases are shared with TRBD2. The J segment lost 7 bases and the V segment lost 3 bases, leaving 12 bases of the junction unmatched. The CDR3 has 16 amino acids. Per the germline V gene, CDR1 is SGHRS and CDR2 is YFSETQ. CDR3 sequence: CASSSEQRESWNEQFL. For the CDR3, the DNA is TGCGCCAGCAGCTCCGAGCAGCGGGAGTCTTGGAATGAGCAGTTCTTA.

In this sample, this clonotype turned up a few times. The chain is built from TRBV4-2 and TRBJ2-7; maybe TRBD1 (5 bases). Germline V gene data show CDR1 as LGHNA and CDR2 as YNFKEQ. Between the trimmed V and J ends, which lost 1 base and 2 bases, there was a span of 9 bases. The CDR3 consists of 14 residues. The CDR3 sequence: CASSQGQGTYEQYF. The CDR3 bases are TGTGCCAGCAGCCAAGGGCAGGGTACCTACGAGCAGTACTTC.

The CDR3 protein is CSSRTGEGGYTF. The CDR3 DNA reads TGCAGCTCCAGGACAGGGGAAGGAGGCTACACCTTC. The V call is TRBV29-1, the J call TRBJ1-2; 9 nucleotides line up with TRBD1. J lost 8 bases, V lost 8 bases, and 9 bases had no gene match. Germline V gives CDR1 SQVTM, CDR2 ANQGSEA. CDR3 length: 12 amino acids.

The rearrangement links TRBV11-1 to TRBJ2-5; maybe TRBD2 (6 bases). Germline V gene data show CDR1 as SGHAT and CDR2 as FQDESV (reference sequence). This CDR3 comprises 15 residues. Trimming shortened V by 5 bases and J by 3 bases, and 16 bases separated the two germline ends. The CDR3 DNA is TGTGCCAGCAGCCCGGGGGAGCGGCCGGAAGAGACCCAGTACTTC. This encodes CASSPGERPEETQYF.

This clonotype has just a few counts. The chain is built from TRBV7-2 and TRBJ1-2; D unclear. The CDR3 loop spans 14 amino acids. The germline V gene has CDR1 SGHTA and CDR2 FQGNSA. V was clipped by 2 bases and J by 0 bases, with 7 bases between them. The CDR3 spells CASSLSNSNYGYTF. Here the CDR3 DNA reads TGTGCCAGCAGCTTATCCAACTCTAACTATGGCTACACCTTC.

The rearrangement links TRBV20-1 to TRBJ2-1, with D uncertain. V lost 3 bases, J lost 0 bases, and 3 bases lay in between. Germline V gene data show CDR1 as DFQATT and CDR2 as SNEGSKA (reference sequence). The CDR3 spans 12 residues. CDR3 sequence: CSARDSYNEQFF. The CDR3 nucleotides read TGCAGTGCTAGGGACTCCTACAATGAGCAGTTCTTC.

V and J are TRBV11-2 and TRBJ2-3; D may be TRBD1 (5 bases). Germline CDR1 is SGHAT and CDR2 is FQNNGV. V lost 1 base to trimming and J lost 3 bases, with 11 bases between them. This CDR3 is 15 amino acids long. The CDR3 DNA is TGTGCCAGCAGCTTAGTGATGGGGCCGACAGATACGCAGTATTTT. It yields the protein CASSLVMGPTDTQYF. Variable domain in full (rest from reference TRBV11-2 and TRBJ2-3): EAGVAQSPRYKIIEKRQSVAFWCNPISGHATLYWYQQILGQGPKLLIQFQNNGVVDDSQLPKDRFSAERLKGVDSTLKIQPAKLEDSAVYLCASSLVMGPTDTQYFGPGTRLTVL.

This clonotype has ten or more counts. The V gene is TRBV5-1, the J gene TRBJ2-3; D perhaps matches TRBD2 (5 bases). V dropped 3 bases and J dropped 0 bases, with 14 bases sitting between them. The germline CDR1 and CDR2 sequences are SGHRS and YFSETQ. The CDR3 totals 16 residues. The CDR3 sequence is CASSSSLPGSTDTQYF. CDR3 in DNA: TGCGCCAGCAGCTCCAGCCTACCGGGAAGCACAGATACGCAGTATTTT. The entire variable domain, with the rest obtained from reference TRBV5-1 and TRBJ2-3, is as follows: KAGVTQTPRYLIKTRGQQVTLSCSPISGHRSVSWYQQTPGQGLQFLFEYFSETQRNKGNFPGRFSGRQFSNSRSEMNVSTLELGDSALYLCASSSSLPGSTDTQYFGPGTRLTVL.

This rearrangement joins TRBV29-1 to TRBJ2-5; TRBD1 matches at 8 bases. CDR3 size: 14 residues. The germline CDR1 and CDR2 sequences are SQVTM and ANQGSEA. Trimming at V came to 1 base and at J to 4 bases, leaving 5 bases not matched to a gene. In DNA form, the CDR3 reads TGCAGCGTTGAAGTCGCCAGGGGGCGAGAGACCCAGTACTTC. Protein product: CSVEVARGRETQYF. Together with reference TRBV29-1 and TRBJ2-5, the CDR3 gives the full variable domain: SAVISQKPSRDICQRGTSLTIQCQVDSQVTMMFWYRQQPGQSLTLIATANQGSEATYESGFVIDKFPISRPNLTFSTLTVSNMSPEDSSIYLCSVEVARGRETQYFGPGTRLLVL.